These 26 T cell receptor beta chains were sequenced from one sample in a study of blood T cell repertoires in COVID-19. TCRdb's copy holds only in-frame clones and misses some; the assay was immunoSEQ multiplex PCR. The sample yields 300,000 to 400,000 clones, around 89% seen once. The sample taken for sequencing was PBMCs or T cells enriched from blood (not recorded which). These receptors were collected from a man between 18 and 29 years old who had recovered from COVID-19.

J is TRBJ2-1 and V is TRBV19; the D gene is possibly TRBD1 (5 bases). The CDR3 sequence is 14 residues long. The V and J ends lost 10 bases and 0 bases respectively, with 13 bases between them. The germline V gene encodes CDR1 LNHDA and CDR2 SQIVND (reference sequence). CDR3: CATSGPSSYNEQFF. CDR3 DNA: TGTGCCACTTCAGGGCCGAGCTCCTACAATGAGCAGTTCTTC.

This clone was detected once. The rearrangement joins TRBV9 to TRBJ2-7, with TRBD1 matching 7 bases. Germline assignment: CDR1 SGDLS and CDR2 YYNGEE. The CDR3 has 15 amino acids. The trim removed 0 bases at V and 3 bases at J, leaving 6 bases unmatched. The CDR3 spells CASSVGEGTVYEQYF. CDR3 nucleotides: TGTGCCAGCAGCGTAGGGGAAGGGACAGTCTACGAGCAGTACTTC.

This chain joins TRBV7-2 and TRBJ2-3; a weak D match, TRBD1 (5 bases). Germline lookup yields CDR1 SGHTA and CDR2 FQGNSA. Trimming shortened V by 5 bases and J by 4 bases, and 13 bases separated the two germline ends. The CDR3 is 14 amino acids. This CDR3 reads CASSPLVGADTQYF. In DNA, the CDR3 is TGTGCCAGCAGCCCCCTAGTAGGGGCAGATACGCAGTATTTT.

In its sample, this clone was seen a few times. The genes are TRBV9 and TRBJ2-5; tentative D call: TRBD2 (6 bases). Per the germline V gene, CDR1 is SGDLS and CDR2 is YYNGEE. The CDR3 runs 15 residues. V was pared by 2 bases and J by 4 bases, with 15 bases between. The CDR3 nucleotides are TGTGCCAGCAGCGTGTCTAGCGAGATCTTAGAGACCCAGTACTTC. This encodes CASSVSSEILETQYF.

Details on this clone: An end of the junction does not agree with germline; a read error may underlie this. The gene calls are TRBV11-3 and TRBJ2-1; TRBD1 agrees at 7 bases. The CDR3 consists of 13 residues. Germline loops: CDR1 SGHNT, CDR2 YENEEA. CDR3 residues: CASSPKGRDSEVF. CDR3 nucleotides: TGTGCCAGCAGCCCGAAGGGACGGGACAGTGAGGTCTTC.

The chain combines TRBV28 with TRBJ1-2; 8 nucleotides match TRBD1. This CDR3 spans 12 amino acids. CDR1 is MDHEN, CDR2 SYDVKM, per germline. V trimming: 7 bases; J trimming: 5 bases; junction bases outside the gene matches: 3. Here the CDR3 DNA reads TGTGCCAGCACGGACAGGGCTTATGGCTACACCTTC. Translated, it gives CASTDRAYGYTF.

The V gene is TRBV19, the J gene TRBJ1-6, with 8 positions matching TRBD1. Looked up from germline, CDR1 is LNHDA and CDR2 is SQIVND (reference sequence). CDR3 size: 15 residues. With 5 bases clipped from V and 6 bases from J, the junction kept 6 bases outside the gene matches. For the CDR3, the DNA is TGTGCCAGTAGTTTGACAGGGGCTGTTAATTCACCCCTCCACTTT. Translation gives CASSLTGAVNSPLHF.

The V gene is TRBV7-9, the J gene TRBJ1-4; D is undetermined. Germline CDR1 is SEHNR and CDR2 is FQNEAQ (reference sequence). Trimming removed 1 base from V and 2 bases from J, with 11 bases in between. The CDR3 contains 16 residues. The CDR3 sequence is CASSLGAGMTNEKLFF. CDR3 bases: TGTGCCAGCAGCTTAGGGGCCGGGATGACTAATGAAAAACTGTTTTTT.

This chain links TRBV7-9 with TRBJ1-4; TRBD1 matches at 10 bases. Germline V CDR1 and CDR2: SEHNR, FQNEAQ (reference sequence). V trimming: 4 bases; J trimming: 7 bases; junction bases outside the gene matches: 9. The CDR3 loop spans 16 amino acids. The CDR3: CASSSSRQGAAEKLFF. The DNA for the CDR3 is TGTGCCAGCAGCTCCTCAAGACAGGGGGCGGCTGAAAAACTGTTTTTT.

The CDR3 is CATQGASGEKLFF. CDR3 bases: TGTGCCACCCAGGGGGCATCGGGTGAAAAACTGTTTTTT. The V and J genes are TRBV10-3 and TRBJ1-4; 8 bases are a match to TRBD1. CDR3 size: 13 residues. Trimming at V came to 10 bases and at J to 7 bases, leaving 8 bases not matched to a gene. The V gene's germline CDR1 is ENHRY and CDR2 SYGVKD.

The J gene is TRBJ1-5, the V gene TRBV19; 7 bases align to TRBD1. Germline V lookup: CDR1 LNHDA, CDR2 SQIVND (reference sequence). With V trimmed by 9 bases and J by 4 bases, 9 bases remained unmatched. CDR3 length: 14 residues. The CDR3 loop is CASNGQASNQPQHF. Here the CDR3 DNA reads TGTGCCAGCAACGGACAGGCCTCGAATCAGCCCCAGCATTTT.

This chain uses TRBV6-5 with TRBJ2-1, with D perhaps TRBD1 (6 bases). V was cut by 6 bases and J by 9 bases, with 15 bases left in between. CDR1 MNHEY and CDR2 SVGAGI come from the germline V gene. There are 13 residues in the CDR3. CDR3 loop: CASSLLTGTEQFF. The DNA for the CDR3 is TGTGCCAGCAGCCTCCTAACAGGGACTGAGCAGTTCTTC.

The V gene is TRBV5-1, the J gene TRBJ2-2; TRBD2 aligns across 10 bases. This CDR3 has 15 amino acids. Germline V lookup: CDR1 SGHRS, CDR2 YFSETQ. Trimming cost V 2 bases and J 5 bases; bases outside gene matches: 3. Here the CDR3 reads CASSFLAGETGELFF. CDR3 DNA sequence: TGCGCCAGCAGCTTCCTAGCGGGAGAGACCGGGGAGCTGTTTTTT.

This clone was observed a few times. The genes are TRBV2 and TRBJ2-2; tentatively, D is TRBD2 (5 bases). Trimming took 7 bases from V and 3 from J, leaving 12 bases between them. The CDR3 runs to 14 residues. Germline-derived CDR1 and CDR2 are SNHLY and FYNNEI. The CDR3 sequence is CASTGISYTGELFF. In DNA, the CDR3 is TGTGCCAGCACCGGGATAAGCTACACCGGGGAGCTGTTTTTT.

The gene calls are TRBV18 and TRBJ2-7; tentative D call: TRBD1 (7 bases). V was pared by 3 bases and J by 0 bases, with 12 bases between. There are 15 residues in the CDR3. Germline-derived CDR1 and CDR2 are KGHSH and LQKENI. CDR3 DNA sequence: TGTGCCAGCTCACCCGGGCAGGGGGGCTCCTACGAGCAGTACTTC. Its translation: CASSPGQGGSYEQYF.

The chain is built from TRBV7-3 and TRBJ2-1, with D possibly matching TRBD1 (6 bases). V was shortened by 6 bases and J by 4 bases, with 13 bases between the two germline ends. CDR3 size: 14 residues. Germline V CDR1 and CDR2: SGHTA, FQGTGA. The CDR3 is CASSRKDRYNEQFF. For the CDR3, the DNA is TGTGCCAGCAGTCGAAAAGACAGGTACAATGAGCAGTTCTTC.

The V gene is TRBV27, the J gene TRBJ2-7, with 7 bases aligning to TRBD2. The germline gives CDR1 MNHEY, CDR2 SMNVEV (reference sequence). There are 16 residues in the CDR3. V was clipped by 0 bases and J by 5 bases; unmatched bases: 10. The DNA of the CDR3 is TGTGCCAGCAGTTTATCGAGGGCGGGAGCCCAGCACGAGCAGTACTTC. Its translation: CASSLSRAGAQHEQYF.

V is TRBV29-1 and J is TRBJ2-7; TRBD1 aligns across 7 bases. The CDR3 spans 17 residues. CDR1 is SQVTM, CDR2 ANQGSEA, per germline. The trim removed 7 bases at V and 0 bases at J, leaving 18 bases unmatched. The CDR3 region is CSARVRRQGALSYEQYF. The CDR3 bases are TGCAGCGCTCGAGTTCGACGACAGGGAGCTCTCTCCTACGAGCAGTACTTC.

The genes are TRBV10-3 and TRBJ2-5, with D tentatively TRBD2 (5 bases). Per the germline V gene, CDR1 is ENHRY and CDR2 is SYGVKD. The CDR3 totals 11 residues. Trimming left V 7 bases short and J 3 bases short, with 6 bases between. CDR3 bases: TGTGCCATCATGAGGGAAGAGACCCAGTACTTC. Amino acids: CAIMREETQYF.

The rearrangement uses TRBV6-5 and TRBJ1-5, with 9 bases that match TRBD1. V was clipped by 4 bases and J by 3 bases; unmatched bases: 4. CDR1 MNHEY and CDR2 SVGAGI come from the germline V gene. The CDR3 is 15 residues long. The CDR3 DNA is TGTGCCAGCAGTTCGGGACAGGGTTTCAATCAGCCCCAGCATTTT. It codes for CASSSGQGFNQPQHF.

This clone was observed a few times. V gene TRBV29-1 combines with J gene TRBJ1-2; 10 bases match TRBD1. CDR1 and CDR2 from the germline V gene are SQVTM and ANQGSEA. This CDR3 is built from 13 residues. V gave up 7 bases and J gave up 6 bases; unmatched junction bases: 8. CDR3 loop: CSGAGTGDNGYTF. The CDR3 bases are TGCAGCGGTGCCGGGACAGGGGATAATGGCTACACCTTC. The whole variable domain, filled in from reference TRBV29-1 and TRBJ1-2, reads SAVISQKPSRDICQRGTSLTIQCQVDSQVTMMFWYRQQPGQSLTLIATANQGSEATYESGFVIDKFPISRPNLTFSTLTVSNMSPEDSSIYLCSGAGTGDNGYTFGSGTRLTVV.

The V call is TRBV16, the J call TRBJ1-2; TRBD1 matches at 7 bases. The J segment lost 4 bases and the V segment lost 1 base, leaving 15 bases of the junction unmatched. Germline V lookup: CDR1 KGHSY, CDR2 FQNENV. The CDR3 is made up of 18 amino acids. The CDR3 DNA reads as TGTGCCAGCAGCCAATGGGTCCCAGGGGGACCTTTGCGCTATGGCTACACCTTC. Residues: CASSQWVPGGPLRYGYTF.

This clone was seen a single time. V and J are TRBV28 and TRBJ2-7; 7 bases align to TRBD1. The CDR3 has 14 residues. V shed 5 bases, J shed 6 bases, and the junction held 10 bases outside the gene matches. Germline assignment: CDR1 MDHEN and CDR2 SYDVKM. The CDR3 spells CASSRQGSSGEQYF. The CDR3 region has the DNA TGTGCCAGCAGTCGACAGGGAAGCTCCGGCGAGCAGTACTTC.

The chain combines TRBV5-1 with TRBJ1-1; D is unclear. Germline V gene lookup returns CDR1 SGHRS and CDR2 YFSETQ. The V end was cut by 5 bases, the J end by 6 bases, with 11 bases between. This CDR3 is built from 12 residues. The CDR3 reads CASRESGPEAFF. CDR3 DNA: TGCGCCAGCAGGGAAAGCGGGCCTGAAGCTTTCTTT.

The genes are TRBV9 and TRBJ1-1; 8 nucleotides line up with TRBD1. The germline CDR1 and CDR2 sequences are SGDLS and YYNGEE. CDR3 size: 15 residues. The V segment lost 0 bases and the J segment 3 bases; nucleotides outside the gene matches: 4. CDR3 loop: CASSVDTGGYTEAFF. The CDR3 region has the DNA TGTGCCAGCAGCGTAGATACAGGGGGGTACACTGAAGCTTTCTTT. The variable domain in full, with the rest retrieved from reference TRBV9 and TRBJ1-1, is DSGVTQTPKHLITATGQRVTLRCSPRSGDLSVYWYQQSLDQGLQFLIQYYNGEERAKGNILERFSAQQFPDLHSELNLSSLELGDSALYFCASSVDTGGYTEAFFGQGTRLTVV.

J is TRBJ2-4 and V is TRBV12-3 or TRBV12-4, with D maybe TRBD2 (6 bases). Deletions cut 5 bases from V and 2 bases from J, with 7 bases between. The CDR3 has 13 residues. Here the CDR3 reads CASSAGSKNIQYF. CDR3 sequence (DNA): TGTGCCAGCAGTGCGGGATCCAAAAACATTCAGTACTTC.